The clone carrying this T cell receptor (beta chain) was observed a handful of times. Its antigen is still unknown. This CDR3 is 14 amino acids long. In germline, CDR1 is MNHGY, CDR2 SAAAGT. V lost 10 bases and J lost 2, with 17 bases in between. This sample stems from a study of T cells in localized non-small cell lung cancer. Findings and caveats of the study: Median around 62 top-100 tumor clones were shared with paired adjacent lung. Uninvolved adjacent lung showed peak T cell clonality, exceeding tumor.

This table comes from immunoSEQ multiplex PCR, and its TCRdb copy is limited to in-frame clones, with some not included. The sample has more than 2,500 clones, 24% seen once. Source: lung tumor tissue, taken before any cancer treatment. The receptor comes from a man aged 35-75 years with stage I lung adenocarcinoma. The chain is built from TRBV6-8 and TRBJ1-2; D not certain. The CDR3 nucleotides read TGTGCCATCCGGATGCATGGCAGAAACTATGGCTACACCTTC. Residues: CAIRMHGRNYGYTF.